Listed below are T cell receptor beta chains from one sample, sequenced in a study of cytomegalovirus exposure and HLA in healthy donors. Profiled with immunoSEQ multiplex PCR; TCRdb holds only in-frame clones, not every one. Its listing shows around 140,000 clones. Sequencing was done on a sample of PBMCs. All receptors come from a woman between 40 and 55 years old in good health and CMV-seronegative. The CDR3 runs from the conserved cysteine through the conserved F or W. The D gene is left open where the match is weak.

CDR3aa: CASSAGLAGAPVGRETQYF
CDR3nt: TGCGCCAGCAGCGCGGGACTAGCGGGGGCGCCCGTCGGGAGGGAGACCCAGTACTTC
v_gene: TRBV5-1
d_gene: TRBD2
j_gene: TRBJ2-5
len: 19

CDR3aa: CASKRGPGNTIYF
CDR3nt: TGTGCCAGCAAGCGGGGGCCTGGAAACACCATATATTTT
v_gene: TRBV6-5
d_gene: .
j_gene: TRBJ1-3
len: 13

CDR3aa: CASSLPGGYNEQFF
CDR3nt: TGTGCCAGCAGCCTACCGGGAGGCTACAATGAGCAGTTCTTC
v_gene: TRBV7-2
d_gene: TRBD2
j_gene: TRBJ2-1
len: 14

CDR3aa: CASGGLRGGGLNSPLHF
CDR3nt: TGTGCCAGCGGAGGGTTGCGGGGAGGGGGTCTTAATTCACCCCTCCACTTT
v_gene: TRBV28
d_gene: .
j_gene: TRBJ1-6
len: 17

CDR3aa: CASNQGMNTEAFF
CDR3nt: TGTGCCAGCAACCAGGGCATGAACACTGAAGCTTTCTTT
v_gene: TRBV2
d_gene: .
j_gene: TRBJ1-1
len: 13

CDR3aa: CASSPGTLSRSPLHF
CDR3nt: TGTGCCAGCAGTCCCGGGACACTCTCCCGTTCACCCCTCCACTTT
v_gene: TRBV27
d_gene: .
j_gene: TRBJ1-6
len: 15

CDR3aa: CASTAFLWSEQYF
CDR3nt: TGTGCCAGCACTGCATTCCTTTGGAGCGAGCAGTACTTC
v_gene: TRBV2
d_gene: .
j_gene: TRBJ2-7
len: 13

CDR3aa: CASSLQGAENTEAFF
CDR3nt: TGTGCCAGCAGCTTGCAGGGGGCAGAGAACACTGAAGCTTTCTTT
v_gene: TRBV7-9
d_gene: TRBD1
j_gene: TRBJ1-1
len: 15

CDR3aa: CASTLISGGNSDTQYF
CDR3nt: TGCGCCAGCACCCTGATTAGCGGGGGCAATTCAGATACGCAGTATTTT
v_gene: TRBV5-1
d_gene: TRBD2
j_gene: TRBJ2-3
len: 16

CDR3aa: CASSEPGRGNHGYTF
CDR3nt: TGTGCCAGCAGTGAACCTGGGCGGGGTAACCATGGCTACACCTTC
v_gene: TRBV6-1
d_gene: .
j_gene: TRBJ1-2
len: 15

CDR3aa: CSVWTGGENTGELFF
CDR3nt: TGCAGCGTTTGGACAGGGGGCGAGAACACCGGGGAGCTGTTTTTT
v_gene: TRBV29-1
d_gene: TRBD1
j_gene: TRBJ2-2
len: 15

CDR3aa: CAKAGASSGANVLTF
CDR3nt: TGTGCAAAAGCGGGGGCCAGCTCTGGGGCCAACGTCCTGACTTTC
v_gene: TRBV7-7
d_gene: TRBD2
j_gene: TRBJ2-6
len: 15

CDR3aa: CASSLGDRGRGTRNNEQFF
CDR3nt: TGTGCCAGCAGCTTAGGGGACAGGGGGCGCGGGACTAGGAACAATGAGCAGTTCTTC
v_gene: TRBV7-9
d_gene: TRBD1
j_gene: TRBJ2-1
len: 19

CDR3aa: CASTGQGSSGNTIYF
CDR3nt: TGTGCCAGCACTGGACAGGGGTCCTCTGGAAACACCATATATTTT
v_gene: TRBV5-4
d_gene: TRBD1
j_gene: TRBJ1-3
len: 15

CDR3aa: CANSFQGAGRDTQYF
CDR3nt: TGTGCCAACTCGTTCCAGGGGGCGGGAAGAGATACGCAGTATTTT
v_gene: TRBV6-6
d_gene: TRBD1
j_gene: TRBJ2-3
len: 15

CDR3aa: CASSLEGRRAGYNQPQHF
CDR3nt: TGTGCCAGCAGTTTAGAGGGAAGAAGGGCGGGTTACAACCAGCCCCAGCATTTT
v_gene: TRBV28
d_gene: .
j_gene: TRBJ1-5
len: 18

CDR3aa: CAISNGPAGGPETQYF
CDR3nt: TGTGCCATCAGTAACGGTCCAGCGGGGGGGCCGGAGACCCAGTACTTC
v_gene: TRBV10-3
d_gene: TRBD2
j_gene: TRBJ2-5
len: 16

CDR3aa: CASAAQTGTNYGYTF
CDR3nt: TGTGCCAGTGCAGCCCAGACAGGGACGAACTATGGCTACACCTTC
v_gene: TRBV19
d_gene: TRBD1
j_gene: TRBJ1-2
len: 15

CDR3aa: CASSPRTGGYEQYF
CDR3nt: TGTGCCAGCAGCCCCAGGACAGGGGGGTACGAGCAGTACTTC
v_gene: TRBV5-6
d_gene: TRBD1
j_gene: TRBJ2-7
len: 14

CDR3aa: CASSQDRAYNSPLHF
CDR3nt: TGTGCCAGCAGCCAGGACAGGGCATATAATTCACCCCTCCACTTT
v_gene: TRBV27
d_gene: TRBD1
j_gene: TRBJ1-6
len: 15

CDR3aa: CASSFLDRRGGYTF
CDR3nt: TGTGCCAGCAGCTTCCTGGACAGGCGGGGTGGCTACACCTTC
v_gene: TRBV5-6
d_gene: TRBD1
j_gene: TRBJ1-2
len: 14

CDR3aa: CASSHYEQYF
CDR3nt: TGTGCCAGCAGTCACTACGAGCAGTACTTC
v_gene: TRBV28
d_gene: .
j_gene: TRBJ2-7
len: 10

CDR3aa: CASSPSRDRDFNEQFF
CDR3nt: TGTGCCAGCTCACCATCCCGGGACAGGGACTTCAATGAGCAGTTCTTC
v_gene: TRBV18
d_gene: TRBD1
j_gene: TRBJ2-1
len: 16

CDR3aa: CASSPRGEDGYTF
CDR3nt: TGTGCCAGCAGCCCAAGGGGTGAGGATGGCTACACCTTC
v_gene: TRBV7-3
d_gene: .
j_gene: TRBJ1-2
len: 13

CDR3aa: CASSVVPGGDEKLFF
CDR3nt: TGTGCCAGCAGCGTAGTTCCAGGGGGAGATGAAAAACTGTTTTTT
v_gene: TRBV9
d_gene: TRBD1
j_gene: TRBJ1-4
len: 15

CDR3aa: CASSQDPTGPRDKNIQYF
CDR3nt: TGCGCCAGCAGCCAAGATCCGACAGGGCCGAGGGACAAAAACATTCAGTACTTC
v_gene: TRBV4-3
d_gene: TRBD1
j_gene: TRBJ2-4
len: 18

CDR3aa: CASSLALTSGSETQYF
CDR3nt: TGCGCCAGCAGCTTGGCCCTGACTAGCGGCTCCGAAACGCAGTATTTT
v_gene: TRBV5-1
d_gene: TRBD2
j_gene: TRBJ2-3
len: 16

CDR3aa: CASSLGTGVPELFF
CDR3nt: TGCGCCAGCAGCTTGGGGACAGGGGTCCCGGAGCTTTTCTTT
v_gene: TRBV5-1
d_gene: TRBD1
j_gene: TRBJ1-1
len: 14

CDR3aa: CASREPRGVETQYF
CDR3nt: TGTGCCAGCAGAGAACCCAGGGGAGTGGAGACCCAGTACTTC
v_gene: TRBV6-5
d_gene: .
j_gene: TRBJ2-5
len: 14

CDR3aa: CAISSVAGGSYNEQFF
CDR3nt: TGTGCCATCAGTTCGGTAGCGGGGGGGTCCTACAATGAGCAGTTCTTC
v_gene: TRBV10-3
d_gene: TRBD2
j_gene: TRBJ2-1
len: 16

CDR3aa: CASRLNTDRGYGYTF
CDR3nt: TGTGCCAGCAGATTAAACACGGACAGGGGCTATGGCTACACCTTC
v_gene: TRBV2
d_gene: TRBD1
j_gene: TRBJ1-2
len: 15

CDR3aa: CASSVEAGQGTEAFF
CDR3nt: TGTGCCAGCAGCGTAGAGGCAGGGCAGGGGACTGAAGCTTTCTTT
v_gene: TRBV9
d_gene: .
j_gene: TRBJ1-1
len: 15

CDR3aa: CASSVADRDRGFPDTQYF
CDR3nt: TGTGCCAGCAGCGTAGCCGACCGGGACAGGGGGTTCCCAGATACGCAGTATTTT
v_gene: TRBV9
d_gene: TRBD1
j_gene: TRBJ2-3
len: 18

CDR3aa: CAISQGGETEAFF
CDR3nt: TGTGCCATCAGTCAAGGGGGAGAAACTGAAGCTTTCTTT
v_gene: TRBV10-3
d_gene: .
j_gene: TRBJ1-1
len: 13

CDR3aa: CASSETAGGSGANVLTF
CDR3nt: TGTGCCAGCAGTGAAACAGCGGGGGGCTCTGGGGCCAACGTCCTGACTTTC
v_gene: TRBV6-1
d_gene: TRBD2
j_gene: TRBJ2-6
len: 17

CDR3aa: CASSLAGGVDYGYTF
CDR3nt: TGCGCCAGCAGCTTGGCCGGCGGGGTAGACTATGGCTACACCTTC
v_gene: TRBV5-1
d_gene: .
j_gene: TRBJ1-2
len: 15

CDR3aa: CASSPGLAGHTDTQYF
CDR3nt: TGTGCCAGCAGCCCGGGACTAGCGGGGCACACAGATACGCAGTATTTT
v_gene: TRBV11-3
d_gene: TRBD2
j_gene: TRBJ2-3
len: 16

CDR3aa: CASSPDPGQGTDTQYF
CDR3nt: TGTGCCAGCAGCCCTGATCCAGGACAGGGGACAGATACGCAGTATTTT
v_gene: TRBV7-3
d_gene: TRBD1
j_gene: TRBJ2-3
len: 16